These T cell receptor beta chains were read from a single sample in a study of blood T cell repertoires in COVID-19. Method: immunoSEQ multiplex PCR; TCRdb's copy keeps in-frame clones and lacks some. This table holds 350,000 to 450,000 clones, around 87% found once. Sequencing was carried out using peripheral blood. Receptors were obtained from a woman aged 60-75 years with COVID-19, enrolled during active disease. Each CDR3 is given with its conserved first and last residue. A D gene is named only where the DNA matches it firmly. Only part of the rows carry a size: once, few, many, or a class if the clone is expanded.

clone_size	d_call	j_call	v_call	cdr3_aa	cdr3_nt
-	TRBD1	TRBJ1-4	TRBV24-1	CATSDATGSEKLFF	TGTGCCACCAGTGACGCGACAGGGAGTGAAAAACTGTTTTTT
-	TRBD1	TRBJ2-6	TRBV13	CASSLREGQGASGANVLTF	TGTGCCAGCAGCCTACGCGAGGGACAGGGGGCCTCTGGGGCCAACGTCCTGACTTTC
-	TRBD2	TRBJ2-3	TRBV19	CASSISGGFADTQYF	TGTGCCAGTAGTATAAGCGGGGGGTTCGCAGATACGCAGTATTTT
-	-	TRBJ1-5	TRBV19	CASSIGPGSPKPQHF	TGTGCCAGTAGTATAGGCCCAGGGTCCCCGAAGCCCCAGCATTTT
-	TRBD2	TRBJ2-5	TRBV27	CASSLSMTGGGETQYF	TGTGCCAGCAGTTTATCGATGACGGGGGGTGGGGAGACCCAGTACTTC
-	-	TRBJ2-7	TRBV7-6	CASSLDPGSYEQYF	TGTGCCAGCAGCTTAGACCCGGGATCCTACGAGCAGTACTTC
-	-	TRBJ1-3	TRBV13	CASSFGASGNTIYF	TGTGCCAGCAGCTTTGGGGCTTCGGGAAACACCATATATTTT
-	TRBD2	TRBJ2-7	TRBV6-5	CASTPGLAVGEQYF	TGTGCCAGCACTCCGGGACTAGCGGTTGGCGAGCAGTACTTC
-	-	TRBJ1-5	TRBV5-5	CASSRGHNSNQPQHF	TGTGCCAGCAGCCGAGGACATAATAGCAATCAGCCCCAGCATTTT
-	TRBD1	TRBJ2-5	TRBV7-9	CASSNRGPETQYF	TGTGCCAGCAGTAACAGGGGGCCTGAGACCCAGTACTTC
-	TRBD1	TRBJ1-3	TRBV28	CASSIRGQGYSGNTIYF	TGTGCCAGCAGCATAAGGGGACAGGGCTACTCTGGAAACACCATATATTTT
few	-	TRBJ1-1	TRBV5-6	CASSLGENTEAFF	TGTGCCAGCAGCTTGGGAGAGAACACTGAAGCTTTCTTT
-	-	TRBJ1-2	TRBV6-5	CASRPRDIGGYTF	TGTGCCAGCAGGCCCAGGGACATCGGCGGCTACACCTTC
-	-	TRBJ1-1	TRBV6-5	CASKGTLLTEAFF	TGTGCCAGCAAGGGGACATTGCTCACTGAAGCTTTCTTT
-	-	TRBJ1-1	TRBV27	CASSFDRNTEAFF	TGTGCCAGCAGTTTTGACAGAAACACTGAAGCTTTCTTT
-	-	TRBJ1-2	TRBV18	CASSPGTIRGYTF	TGTGCCAGCTCACCAGGGACTATCCGGGGCTACACCTTC
-	TRBD1	TRBJ1-5	TRBV19	CASSLTGTGYSNQPQHF	TGTGCCAGTAGTTTAACCGGGACAGGCTATAGCAATCAGCCCCAGCATTTT
-	TRBD1	TRBJ1-1	TRBV7-6	CASSLVGTGMNTEAFF	TGTGCCAGCAGCTTAGTAGGGACAGGGATGAACACTGAAGCTTTCTTT
-	-	TRBJ1-2	TRBV19	CASSGRAEGYTF	TGTGCCAGCTCGGGGAGGGCGGAGGGCTACACCTTC
-	-	TRBJ1-1	TRBV11-2	CASSLVPGESEAFF	TGTGCCAGCAGCTTAGTACCAGGGGAGTCCGAAGCTTTCTTT
-	-	TRBJ1-2	TRBV7-2	CASSLVGGYGYTF	TGTGCCAGCAGCTTAGTGGGAGGGTACGGCTACACCTTC
-	-	TRBJ2-5	TRBV9	CASSVERNQETQYF	TGTGCCAGCAGCGTAGAGCGGAACCAAGAGACCCAGTACTTC
-	-	TRBJ2-1	TRBV18	CASSPSQDNEQFF	TGTGCCAGCTCACCAAGCCAAGACAATGAGCAGTTCTTC
-	TRBD2	TRBJ2-3	TRBV5-4	CASSLRREGNTDTQYF	TGTGCCAGCAGCTTGAGACGGGAGGGAAACACAGATACGCAGTATTTT
-	-	TRBJ1-3	TRBV7-2	CASSLRYRADTIYF	TGTGCCAGCAGCTTAAGGTACAGGGCAGACACCATATATTTT
-	-	TRBJ1-1	TRBV6-5	CASSYRGGANTEAFF	TGTGCCAGCAGTTACAGAGGGGGGGCGAACACTGAAGCTTTCTTT
-	-	TRBJ1-5	TRBV5-6	CASSLGGSRFNVQPQHF	TGTGCCAGCAGCTTGGGTGGCAGTCGCTTTAATGTTCAGCCCCAGCATTTT
once	-	TRBJ2-3	TRBV2	CASSERRTETDTQYF	TGTGCCAGCAGTGAAAGAAGGACAGAGACAGATACGCAGTATTTT
-	TRBD2	TRBJ2-1	TRBV7-3	CASSSIAGGLGEQFF	TGTGCCAGCAGCTCTATAGCGGGGGGGCTTGGTGAGCAGTTCTTC
-	TRBD2	TRBJ2-2	TRBV6-5	CASRNRAGYTGELFF	TGTGCCAGCAGAAACAGAGCGGGGTACACCGGGGAGCTGTTTTTT
-	TRBD1	TRBJ1-2	TRBV19	CASSTLRDSRDPSRGYTF	TGTGCCAGTAGTACGCTCCGGGACAGCCGCGATCCCTCTAGGGGCTACACCTTC
-	-	TRBJ2-7	TRBV13	CASSLSRYEQYF	TGTGCCAGCAGCTTGTCACGGTACGAGCAGTACTTC
-	-	TRBJ2-5	TRBV19	CASSPAGVQETQYF	TGTGCCAGTAGTCCCGCCGGGGTCCAAGAGACCCAGTACTTC
-	-	TRBJ2-7	TRBV19	CASKGSGGYEQYF	TGTGCCAGTAAAGGGTCCGGGGGCTACGAGCAGTACTTC
-	TRBD2	TRBJ2-2	TRBV4-2	CATWSGGTGELFF	TGTGCCACCTGGAGCGGGGGTACCGGGGAGCTGTTTTTT
-	-	TRBJ1-6	TRBV7-2	CASSPSVRGNSPLHF	TGTGCCAGCAGCCCCAGTGTCAGGGGCAATTCACCCCTCCACTTT
-	-	TRBJ1-2	TRBV6-5	CASRTIGTGNYGYTF	TGTGCCAGCAGAACAATCGGCACAGGGAACTATGGCTACACCTTC
few	-	TRBJ1-1	TRBV7-9	CASSQGVNTEAFF	TGTGCCAGCAGTCAAGGGGTGAACACTGAAGCTTTCTTT
-	-	TRBJ2-4	TRBV2	CASSVGGGIAKNIQYF	TGTGCCAGCAGTGTCGGAGGAGGAATAGCCAAAAACATTCAGTACTTC
-	-	TRBJ2-2	TRBV29-1	CSARGGSNTGELFF	TGCAGCGCCCGAGGGGGATCAAACACCGGGGAGCTGTTTTTT
-	-	TRBJ1-2	TRBV30	CAWTRGKTLLDYGYTF	TGTGCCTGGACTCGGGGGAAAACGCTTCTGGACTATGGCTACACCTTC
-	-	TRBJ2-5	TRBV4-2	CASSQEWDKETQYF	TGTGCCAGCAGCCAAGAGTGGGACAAAGAGACCCAGTACTTC
-	-	TRBJ2-2	TRBV7-6	CASSLDTRNTGELFF	TGTGCCAGCAGCTTAGACACTAGAAACACCGGGGAGCTGTTTTTT
once	TRBD1	TRBJ2-1	TRBV30	CAWSGGQGGGEQFF	TGTGCCTGGAGTGGAGGACAGGGCGGTGGTGAGCAGTTCTTC
-	-	TRBJ1-1	TRBV18	CASSPRGLVSEAFF	TGTGCCAGCTCCCCGAGGGGGTTGGTCTCTGAAGCTTTCTTT
once	-	TRBJ1-1	TRBV18	CASSPRAGWEGAFF	TGTGCCAGCTCACCACGAGCAGGGTGGGAGGGAGCTTTCTTT
-	TRBD1	TRBJ2-3	TRBV29-1	CSVGQGADTQYF	TGCAGCGTTGGACAGGGTGCAGATACGCAGTATTTT
-	-	TRBJ2-1	TRBV5-6	CASSLVASVHNEQFF	TGTGCCAGCAGCTTGGTGGCATCTGTCCACAATGAGCAGTTCTTC
-	-	TRBJ1-4	TRBV29-1	CSVELAGRDEKLFF	TGCAGCGTTGAACTTGCGGGACGTGATGAAAAACTGTTTTTT
-	-	TRBJ1-2	TRBV6-5	CASKFRVYGYTF	TGTGCCAGCAAGTTTCGGGTCTATGGCTACACCTTC
-	-	TRBJ1-2	TRBV2	CASSGRIYGYTF	TGTGCCAGCAGTGGGAGGATCTATGGCTACACCTTC
few	-	TRBJ1-1	TRBV18	CASSPEHRGTEAFF	TGTGCCAGCTCACCCGAACACCGGGGCACTGAAGCTTTCTTT
-	-	TRBJ1-6	TRBV18	CASSPQGPNSPLHF	TGTGCCAGCTCACCTCAGGGGCCAAATTCACCCCTCCACTTT